This T cell receptor (beta chain) was sequenced during a study of T cell responses to AZD1222 COVID-19 vaccine. As for the study in general: Samples with a second dose at about 4 or about 12 weeks were pooled together.

Regarding this clone: Its antigen is not identified.

Study results and caveats: The sample set comprised mostly white British donors with more females, and clonal diversity was possibly underestimated.

The V and J ends lost 10 bases and 7 bases respectively, with 10 bases between them. The CDR3 totals 10 residues. Germline assignment: CDR1 SEHNR and CDR2 FQNEAQ (reference sequence). The protocol was immunoSEQ multiplex PCR, while the TCRdb copy is restricted to in-frame clones and leaves out a portion. The sample records some 64,000 clones, about 88% being singletons. The chain links TRBV7-9 to TRBJ1-2, with no clear D. The material sequenced was peripheral blood, taken on day 0 of AZD1222 vaccination. The sequence derives from an adult in good health. The CDR3 loop is CATAGGGYTF. The CDR3, as DNA: TGTGCCACCGCGGGAGGTGGCTACACCTTC.